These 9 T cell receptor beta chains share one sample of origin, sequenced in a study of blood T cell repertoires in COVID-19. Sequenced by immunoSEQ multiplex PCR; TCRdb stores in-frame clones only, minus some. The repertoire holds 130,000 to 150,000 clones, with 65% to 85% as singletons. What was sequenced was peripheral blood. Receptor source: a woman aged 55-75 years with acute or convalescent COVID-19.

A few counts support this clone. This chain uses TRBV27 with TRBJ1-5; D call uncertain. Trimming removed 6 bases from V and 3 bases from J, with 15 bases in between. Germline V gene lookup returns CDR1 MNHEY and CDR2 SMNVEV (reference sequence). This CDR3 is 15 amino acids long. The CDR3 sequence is CASSTGNAFNQPQHF. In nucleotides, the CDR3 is TGTGCCAGCAGCACGGGTAACGCGTTCAATCAGCCCCAGCATTTT.

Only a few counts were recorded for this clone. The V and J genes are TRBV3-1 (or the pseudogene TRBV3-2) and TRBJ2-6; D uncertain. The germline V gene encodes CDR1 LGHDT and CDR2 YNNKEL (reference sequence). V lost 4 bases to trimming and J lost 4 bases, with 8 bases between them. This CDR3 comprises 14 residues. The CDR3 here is CASSPKPGANVLTF. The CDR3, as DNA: TGTGCCAGCAGCCCGAAGCCAGGGGCCAACGTCCTGACTTTC.

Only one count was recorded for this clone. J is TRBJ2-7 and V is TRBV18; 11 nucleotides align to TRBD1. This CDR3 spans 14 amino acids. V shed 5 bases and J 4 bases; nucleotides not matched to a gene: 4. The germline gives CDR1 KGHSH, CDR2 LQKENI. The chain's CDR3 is CASSGQGAQYEQYF. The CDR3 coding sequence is TGTGCCAGCTCAGGACAGGGGGCGCAGTACGAGCAGTACTTC.

CDR3 amino acids: CASSPPDSPYEQYF. The CDR3 DNA reads TGTGCCAGCAGCCCCCCCGACTCCCCCTACGAGCAGTACTTC. The chain uses TRBV9 and TRBJ2-7; D ambiguous. The V and J ends lost 4 bases and 2 bases respectively, with 13 bases between them. From germline, CDR1 is SGDLS and CDR2 YYNGEE. The CDR3 spans 14 residues.

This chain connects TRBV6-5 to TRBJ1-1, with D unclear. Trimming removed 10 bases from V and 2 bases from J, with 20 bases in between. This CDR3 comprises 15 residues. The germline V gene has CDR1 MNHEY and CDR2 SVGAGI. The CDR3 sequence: CATGGPLDRNTEAFF. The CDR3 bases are TGTGCCACCGGAGGGCCATTGGATAGAAACACTGAAGCTTTCTTT.

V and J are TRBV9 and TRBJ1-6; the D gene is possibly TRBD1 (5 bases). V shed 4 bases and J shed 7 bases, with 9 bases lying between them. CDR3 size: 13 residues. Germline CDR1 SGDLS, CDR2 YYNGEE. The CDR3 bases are TGTGCCAGCAGCACAGGACCAAATTCACCCCTCCACTTT. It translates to CASSTGPNSPLHF.

The CDR3 nucleotides are TGTGCCAGCAGCCCTAACAGGGACTCACCCCTCCACTTT. The encoded protein is CASSPNRDSPLHF. The rearrangement uses TRBV5-4 and TRBJ1-6; tentative D call: TRBD1 (6 bases). Germline V gene lookup returns CDR1 SGHNT and CDR2 YYREEE (reference sequence). The CDR3 has 13 amino acids. Trimming left V 4 bases short and J 10 bases short, with 12 bases between.

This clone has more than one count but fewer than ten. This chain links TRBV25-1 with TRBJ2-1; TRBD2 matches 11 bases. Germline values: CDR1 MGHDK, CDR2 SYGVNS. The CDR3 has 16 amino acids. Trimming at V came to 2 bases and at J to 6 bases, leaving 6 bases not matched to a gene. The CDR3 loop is CASSERLAGGRNEQFF. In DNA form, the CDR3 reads TGTGCCAGCAGTGAACGGCTAGCGGGAGGTCGCAATGAGCAGTTCTTC.

This chain's CDR3 is CASSYSSGISGNTIYF. DNA for the CDR3: TGTGCCAGCAGTTATTCCTCCGGGATCTCTGGAAACACCATATATTTT. The chain carries TRBV6-5 and TRBJ1-3; D is undetermined. The CDR3 loop spans 16 amino acids. Trimming cost V 3 bases and J 0 bases, with 12 bases left between them. Germline CDR1 MNHEY, CDR2 SVGAGI.